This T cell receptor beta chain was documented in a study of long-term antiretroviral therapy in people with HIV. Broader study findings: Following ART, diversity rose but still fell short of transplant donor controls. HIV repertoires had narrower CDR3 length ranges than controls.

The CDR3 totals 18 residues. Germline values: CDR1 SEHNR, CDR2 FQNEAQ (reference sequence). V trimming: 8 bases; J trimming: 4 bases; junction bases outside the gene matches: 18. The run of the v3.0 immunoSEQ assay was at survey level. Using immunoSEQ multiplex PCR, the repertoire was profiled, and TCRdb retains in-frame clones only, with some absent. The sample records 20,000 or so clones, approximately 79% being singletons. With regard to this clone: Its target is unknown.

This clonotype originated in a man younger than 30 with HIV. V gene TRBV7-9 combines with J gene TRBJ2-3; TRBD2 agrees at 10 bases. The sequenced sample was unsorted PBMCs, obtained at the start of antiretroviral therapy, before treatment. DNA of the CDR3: TGTGCCAGCGTAATAGCGGGAGGTGTGGCCCCTGGCGCAGATACGCAGTATTTT. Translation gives CASVIAGGVAPGADTQYF.